This entry describes one T cell receptor (beta chain). The table lists this clonotype with a few counts. Its antigen specificity is not known. No much larger clonotype is one base removed from it; base qualities were not supplied. The CDR3 spans 14 residues, from the cysteine through the phenylalanine. CDR3 DNA is the only sequence kept; it has 42 bases, read in frame from the first base. As encoded in the germline V gene (reference sequence), CDR1 is LGHDT while CDR2 is YNNKEL. Relative to germline, V is missing 1 base and J is missing 7 bases, with 2 bases of the junction outside any gene match. Library preparation was by RACE. The sequencer was a NextSeq 500. Library preparation attached unique molecular identifiers to individual cDNA molecules for quantitative, reproducible TCR counting. From each blood RNA sample, both TCR alpha and TCR beta chains were sequenced. The study's own analysis went as follows. The median number of TCRs per sample was 95,638, ranging from roughly 20,000 to 700,000. V, J and CDR3 annotation of the TCR reads was performed with the Decombinator software suite. Every sample was subsampled to the same number of TCRs (28,000) for the PS versus PT1 abundance plots. Expanded TCRs were defined as absent before sensitization and observed at least eight times at the 2-week time point. TCRdb reprocessing: public reads trimmed at Q25 with fastp, clones called with MiXCR, in-frame beta chains kept. Each CDR3 protein gets just one entry, which takes the most common genes and DNA from the rows behind it. The V and J calls shown here were made by TCRdb, not taken from the authors' results. A total of more than 150,000 distinct CDR3 sequences appear in this sample, around 30% of them only once. Roughly 3% of the sample lies in the top ten.

In light of the paper, this sample's time point label describes: pre-sensitization, week 0. Read against the paper, the sample's treatment or condition label means: therapeutic diphenylcyclopropenone sensitization with weekly scalp DPC. At each patch-test visit, blood was drawn before the patch test was applied. To be eligible, patients had to be aged 18 to 70, diagnosed with alopecia and judged suitable for DPC therapy, while pregnant patients were excluded. Total RNA was extracted from unfractionated whole blood that had been collected in Tempus Blood RNA tubes. The data belong to a study of human T cells and chemical hapten exposure (dated by TCRdb to the early 2020s). Notes on the research overall: For sensitization, 2% DPC in acetone was applied to a roughly 2 cm by roughly 2 cm area of upper inner arm skin. Throughout the roughly 25-week study period, patients were also given weekly therapeutic DPC doses on the scalp. Patch testing on the upper back used Finn chambers containing 0.01% DPC, with scoring done after 6 days according to International Contact Dermatitis Research Group standards. The mostly female patient cohort included alopecia areata with under or over 50% scalp involvement, alopecia totalis and alopecia universalis. Libraries were combined into a pool for sequencing, and differences in TCR yield between samples came mainly from small differences in library volumes within the pool. This study followed changes in the peripheral blood TCR repertoire in vivo during primary and secondary sensitization of alopecia patients to the hapten diphenylcyclopropenone (DPC). Blood samples were taken from patients before sensitization (week 0) and then at 2, 6 and about 24 weeks after DPC sensitization. Twenty-nine alopecia patients gave blood for TCR sequencing at one to four time points (pre-sensitization, 2, 6 and 24 weeks). General findings and caveats noted by the study authors: Compared with pre-sensitization or healthy control sets, expanded TCRs formed significantly more large CDR3 similarity clusters, which is consistent with antigen-driven responses. The number of TCRs above 1 in 1000 frequency did not change with DPC sensitization; there was no evidence of global repertoire structure alterations. The number of PT1 expanded TCRs positively correlated with patch test score, significant at thresholds 8, 16 and 32 but not 4. Because all patients had alopecia, a presumed autoimmune disease, the immune response of the patients might differ from that of healthy individuals. After repeated subsampling, the strength of the expansion versus patch-test correlation and the threshold at which it became significant changed.

The sequence was obtained from a woman between 25 and 40 years old with alopecia areata. Some clones in this sample may be carry-over from other donors' samples. Sequencing used whole blood, obtained in connection with sensitization to the hapten diphenylcyclopropenone (DPC). The rearrangement joined TRBV3-1 to TRBJ1-1, and 11 bases in between align with TRBD1. The CDR3 protein sequence reads: CASSQAGQGGEAFF. Read as DNA, the sequence is TGTGCCAGCAGCCAAGCGGGACAGGGGGGTGAAGCTTTCTTT.